Shown below are 26 T cell receptor beta chains from a single sample sequenced in a study of T cells in narcolepsy. Generated by immunoSEQ multiplex PCR, the TCRdb table keeps only in-frame clones and is missing some. The profile shows about 33,000 clones, almost 90% of them singletons. Sequences were obtained from CD45RA- memory CD4+ T cells from PBMCs. The source of these receptors is a human donor with narcolepsy.

This clone showed up just a few times. This chain uses TRBV13 with TRBJ2-1, with a possible D match to TRBD2 (5 bases). V lost 3 bases and J 3 bases, leaving 12 bases between the germline ends. The CDR3 totals 15 residues. Germline CDR1 is PRHDT and CDR2 is FYEKMQ (reference sequence). The CDR3 bases are TGTGCCAGCAGCTTCCTAACTAGTAGCTACAATGAGCAGTTCTTC. Its protein product is CASSFLTSSYNEQFF.

V gene TRBV7-9 combines with J gene TRBJ2-1, with 7 positions matching TRBD1. CDR3 length: 17 residues. V shed 2 bases, J shed 6 bases, and the junction held 13 bases outside the gene matches. CDR1 and CDR2 from the germline V gene are SEHNR and FQNEAQ (reference sequence). CDR3 nucleotides: TGTGCCAGCAGCTTAAGAACCCAGGTCCGACAGGGCAATGAGCAGTTCTTC. Translation: CASSLRTQVRQGNEQFF. The entire variable domain, with the rest obtained from reference TRBV7-9 and TRBJ2-1, is as follows: DTGVSQNPRHKITKRGQNVTFRCDPISEHNRLYWYRQTLGQGPEFLTYFQNEAQLEKSRLLSDRFSAERPKGSFSTLEIQRTEQGDSAMYLCASSLRTQVRQGNEQFFGPGTRLTVL.

The chain recombines TRBV10-3 with TRBJ1-2; D remains unclear. The CDR3 has 12 amino acids. CDR1 ENHRY and CDR2 SYGVKD come from the germline V gene. The V gene lost 3 bases and the J gene lost 4 bases, with 6 bases spanning the gap. The CDR3 nucleotides are TGTGCCATCAGTGAAACGGCCTATGGCTACACCTTC. Translated, it gives CAISETAYGYTF.

The chain carries TRBV11-2 and TRBJ1-2; D gene unclear. CDR1 and CDR2 (germline): SGHAT, FQNNGV. Trimming removed 5 bases from V and 7 bases from J, with 20 bases in between. This CDR3 spans 15 amino acids. Written as DNA, the CDR3 is TGTGCCAGCAGCGCAGCAGTCCTTAGAACGGGTGGCTACACCTTC. This gives the protein CASSAAVLRTGGYTF.

The chain combines TRBV4-3 with TRBJ1-1, with 7 nucleotides matching TRBD1. The ends lost 1 base at V and 0 bases at J; junction bases unmatched: 2. CDR1 is LGHNA, CDR2 YSLEER, per germline. The CDR3 is 15 amino acids. The chain's CDR3 is CASSQGQGLNTEAFF. In DNA form, the CDR3 reads TGCGCCAGCAGCCAAGGACAGGGTTTGAACACTGAAGCTTTCTTT.

In this sample, this clone turned up a few times. The chain employs TRBV4-1 and TRBJ1-1, with D perhaps TRBD1 (6 bases). CDR1 is MGHRA, CDR2 YSYEKL, per germline. Trimming removed 2 bases at V and 0 bases at J, with 19 bases between. The CDR3 is made up of 18 amino acids. CDR3 amino acids: CASSQTGAGGWMNTEAFF. CDR3 DNA: TGCGCCAGCAGCCAAACAGGCGCGGGGGGCTGGATGAACACTGAAGCTTTCTTT.

V is TRBV13 and J is TRBJ2-2; the match to TRBD1 covers 7 bases. The germline V gene has CDR1 PRHDT and CDR2 FYEKMQ (reference sequence). The CDR3 contains 19 residues. The ends lost 5 bases at V and 1 base at J; junction bases unmatched: 16. The CDR3 protein is CASSPYIATGSRNTGELFF. As DNA, the CDR3 is TGTGCCAGCAGCCCATATATTGCGACAGGGTCTCGGAACACCGGGGAGCTGTTTTTT.

The chain links TRBV4-3 to TRBJ1-3, with 8 positions matching TRBD1. V dropped 4 bases and J dropped 2; count of bases not matched to a gene: 13. Germline V gives CDR1 LGHNA, CDR2 YSLEER. There are 18 residues in the CDR3. CDR3 DNA sequence: TGCGCCAGCAGCCGCGACCCCGGGGCAGGGGGCACTGGAAACACCATATATTTT. This gives the protein CASSRDPGAGGTGNTIYF.

The chain employs TRBV18 and TRBJ1-2; 7 bases agree with TRBD1. Trimming cost V 2 bases and J 8 bases; bases outside gene matches: 14. Germline V gene sequence: CDR1 KGHSH, CDR2 LQKENI. This CDR3 has 16 residues. The CDR3 loop reads CASSPFAAGGLQGYTF. In nucleotides, the CDR3 is TGTGCCAGCTCACCATTTGCGGCAGGGGGACTGCAGGGCTACACCTTC.

The chain carries TRBV27 and TRBJ1-6, with 7 bases identical to TRBD1. CDR3 length: 14 amino acids. Germline loops: CDR1 MNHEY, CDR2 SMNVEV (reference sequence). V was pared by 2 bases and J by 9 bases, with 4 bases of the junction left unmatched. CDR3 nucleotide sequence: TGTGCCAGCAGTTTAGACAGGGCGAGTTCACCCCTCCACTTT. It is translated as CASSLDRASSPLHF.

CDR3 in amino acids: CASSSWTSGEYEQYF. CDR3 nucleotides: TGTGCCAGCAGCTCTTGGACTAGCGGGGAATACGAGCAGTACTTC. The chain uses TRBV5-4 and TRBJ2-7; 12 nucleotides match TRBD2. Germline CDR1 is SGHNT and CDR2 is YYREEE (reference sequence). The length of the CDR3 is 15 residues. J was trimmed by 4 bases and V by 3 bases; bases with no gene match: 5.

The V call is TRBV27, the J call TRBJ2-5; 11 bases align to TRBD1. CDR1 is MNHEY and CDR2 is SMNVEV in the germline V gene (reference sequence). This CDR3 is built from 15 residues. With V trimmed by 5 bases and J by 5 bases, 7 bases remained unmatched. For the CDR3, the DNA is TGTGCCAGCAGTGGACAGGGGGCAATAGCGGAGACCCAGTACTTC. Amino acid sequence: CASSGQGAIAETQYF.

The genes are TRBV5-1 and TRBJ2-2; 9 positions match TRBD1. Germline trimming cut 5 bases from V and 1 base from J; bases unmatched to any gene: 3. The CDR3 is 15 amino acids. The germline gives CDR1 SGHRS, CDR2 YFSETQ. The CDR3 DNA sequence: TGCGCCAGCAGGGACAGGGGCGGGAACACCGGGGAGCTGTTTTTT. It yields the protein CASRDRGGNTGELFF.

The chain combines TRBV5-1 with TRBJ2-7; 8 positions match TRBD2. Trimming removed 1 base from V and 0 bases from J; junction bases left unmatched: 6. Germline lookup yields CDR1 SGHRS and CDR2 YFSETQ. The CDR3 spans 16 residues. The CDR3: CASSLLAGRTSYEQYF. The CDR3 region has the DNA TGCGCCAGCAGCTTGTTAGCGGGACGAACCTCCTACGAGCAGTACTTC.

The gene calls are TRBV27 and TRBJ2-1; 12 bases are a match to TRBD2. With V trimmed by 6 bases and J by 14 bases, 8 bases remained unmatched. Looked up from germline, CDR1 is MNHEY and CDR2 is SMNVEV (reference sequence). The length of the CDR3 is 13 residues. The DNA for the CDR3 is TGTGCCAGCAGCACACTAGCGGGAGGTTTTAAGTTCTTC. Protein product: CASSTLAGGFKFF.

This chain links TRBV2 with TRBJ2-5; no reliable D call. The germline gives CDR1 SNHLY, CDR2 FYNNEI. The V and J ends lost 2 bases and 3 bases respectively, with 10 bases between them. The CDR3 contains 14 residues. Here the CDR3 reads CASSERFQKETQYF. In nucleotides, the CDR3 is TGTGCCAGCAGTGAACGGTTTCAAAAAGAGACCCAGTACTTC.

The chain recombines TRBV7-7 with TRBJ1-1; D remains ambiguous. Germline CDR1 and CDR2: SSHAT and FNYEAQ (reference sequence). V gave up 5 bases and J gave up 4 bases, with 11 bases separating them. The CDR3 is 13 amino acids. In nucleotides, the CDR3 is TGTGCCAGCAGCGCCTCAGGTTCCACTGAAGCTTTCTTT. It encodes CASSASGSTEAFF.

This clone was observed once. The chain uses TRBV6-5 and TRBJ2-7; 7 nucleotides line up with TRBD2. There are 15 residues in the CDR3. Trimming cost V 6 bases and J 0 bases; bases outside gene matches: 8. Germline V gives CDR1 MNHEY, CDR2 SVGAGI. CDR3 region: CASSTSGISSYEQYF. The DNA of the CDR3 is TGTGCCAGCAGCACAAGCGGGATCAGCTCCTACGAGCAGTACTTC.

The chain couples TRBV7-2 to TRBJ1-1; D may be TRBD1 (5 bases). V lost 6 bases and J lost 6, with 14 bases in between. The CDR3 loop spans 13 amino acids. The germline gives CDR1 SGHTA, CDR2 FQGNSA. As DNA, the CDR3 is TGTGCCAGCAGTTTTCCAGGGTGGGCTGAAGCTTTCTTT. Amino acids: CASSFPGWAEAFF.

This clone occurred once. This chain connects TRBV11-2 to TRBJ2-6; the D is unclear. Per the germline V gene, CDR1 is SGHAT and CDR2 is FQNNGV. V shed 8 bases and J shed 1 base, with 9 bases lying between them. The CDR3 covers 14 residues. In DNA form, the CDR3 reads TGTGCCAGCCTCGGGTATTCTGGGGCCAACGTCCTGACTTTC. Protein product: CASLGYSGANVLTF.

J is TRBJ1-2 and V is TRBV29-1; D ambiguous. Trimming left V 2 bases short and J 8 bases short, with 15 bases between. The germline gives CDR1 SQVTM, CDR2 ANQGSEA. The CDR3 consists of 13 residues. The CDR3 reads CSVEQARRSGYTF. The CDR3 region has the DNA TGCAGCGTTGAACAGGCTCGGCGATCGGGCTACACCTTC.

The CDR3 loop reads CASSQPTSSGGADTQYF. The CDR3 DNA reads as TGTGCCAGCAGCCAACCTACCTCTAGCGGGGGGGCAGATACGCAGTATTTT. The chain joins TRBV2 to TRBJ2-3; 12 positions match TRBD2. The junction had 11 bases not matched to a gene; V was cut back by 6 bases and J by 4 bases. The CDR3 loop spans 17 amino acids. Germline CDR1 is SNHLY and CDR2 is FYNNEI. The full variable domain, its missing parts supplied by reference TRBV2 and TRBJ2-3, is EPEVTQTPSHQVTQMGQEVILRCVPISNHLYFYWYRQILGQKVEFLVSFYNNEISEKSEIFDDQFSVERPDGSNFTLKIRSTKLEDSAMYFCASSQPTSSGGADTQYFGPGTRLTVL.

This clone appeared once. The V call is TRBV29-1, the J call TRBJ1-1; D possibly corresponds to TRBD1 (5 bases). The CDR3 runs 12 residues. The germline gives CDR1 SQVTM, CDR2 ANQGSEA. Trimming pared 6 bases from V and 11 bases from J, leaving 19 bases between. In DNA, the CDR3 is TGCAGCGTACAGGTAGGGTCCGCGGAGGCTTTCTTT. Amino acids: CSVQVGSAEAFF.

The rearrangement links TRBV27 to TRBJ2-7, with 8 bases aligning to TRBD1. The germline gives CDR1 MNHEY, CDR2 SMNVEV (reference sequence). The CDR3 sequence is 15 residues long. With 1 base clipped from V and 2 bases from J, the junction kept 4 bases outside the gene matches. The CDR3 loop is CASSLYRGRPYEQYF. CDR3 sequence (DNA): TGTGCCAGCAGTTTATACAGGGGGAGACCCTACGAGCAGTACTTC.

V and J are TRBV18 and TRBJ1-5, with TRBD1 identical over 10 bases. Germline V gives CDR1 KGHSH, CDR2 LQKENI. The CDR3 is 15 residues long. J was trimmed by 3 bases and V by 5 bases; bases with no gene match: 4. The CDR3 bases are TGTGCCAGCTCATTGGGACAGGGGTTCAATCAGCCCCAGCATTTT. Translation: CASSLGQGFNQPQHF.

This clone was observed a handful of times. The chain combines TRBV14 with TRBJ1-2; unclear D gene. V dropped 0 bases and J dropped 10 bases, with 9 bases sitting between them. Per the germline V gene, CDR1 is SGHDN and CDR2 is FVKESK. The CDR3 totals 12 residues. CDR3 region: CASSQEAFSYTF. Here the CDR3 DNA reads TGTGCCAGCAGCCAAGAGGCGTTTTCCTACACCTTC.